This T cell receptor (beta chain) originates from a study of post-analysis software for immune sequencing data. CDR3 size: 15 residues. Germline CDR1 reads SGHRS; CDR2 reads YFSETQ. Trimming took off 0 bases at V and 4 bases at J, with 14 bases between the two ends. With regard to this clonotype: Its antigen is as yet unknown.

Libraries were made from TCR beta cDNA, and they carried unique molecular identifiers. TCRdb called the PCR reads again in MiXCR, with one record for every CDR3 protein. This table has 450,000 or so distinct CDR3 sequences, roughly 46% appearing once. Study-wide points: There were five or six TRBV segments more frequent in patients than controls, and TRBV5-6, TRBV5-1 and TRBV20-1 were among them. Controls significantly exceeded multiple sclerosis patients in normalized Chao1 diversity.

This clonotype originated in a girl between 10 and 17 years old with multiple sclerosis. The material sequenced was blood. The chain joins TRBV5-1 to TRBJ2-7; perhaps TRBD2 as D (5 bases). The CDR3 region has the DNA TGCGCCAGCAGCTTGGCCTCTCTGGGAGAGTACGAGCAGTACTTC. Amino acids: CASSLASLGEYEQYF.